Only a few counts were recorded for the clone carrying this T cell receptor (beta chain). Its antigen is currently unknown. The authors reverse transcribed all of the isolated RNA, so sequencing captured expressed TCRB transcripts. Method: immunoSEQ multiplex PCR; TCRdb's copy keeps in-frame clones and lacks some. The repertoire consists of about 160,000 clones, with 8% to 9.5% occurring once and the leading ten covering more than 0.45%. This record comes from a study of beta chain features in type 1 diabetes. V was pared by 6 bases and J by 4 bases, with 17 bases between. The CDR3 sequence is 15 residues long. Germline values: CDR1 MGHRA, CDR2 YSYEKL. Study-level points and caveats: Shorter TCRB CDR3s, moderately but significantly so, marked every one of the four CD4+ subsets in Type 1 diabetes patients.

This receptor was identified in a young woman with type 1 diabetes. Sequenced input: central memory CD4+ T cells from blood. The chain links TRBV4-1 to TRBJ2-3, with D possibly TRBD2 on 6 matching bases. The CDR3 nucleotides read TGCGCCAGCAGATTGGGGGGTTGGGGCGCAGATACGCAGTATTTT. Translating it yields CASRLGGWGADTQYF.